These 23 T cell receptor beta chains were sequenced from one sample in a study of blood T cell repertoires in COVID-19. Profiling relied on immunoSEQ multiplex PCR, and the TCRdb table lists in-frame clones only, not all of them. The sample includes hundreds of thousands of clones, approximately 90% of them seen just once. The sequenced sample consisted of peripheral blood. All receptors derive from a woman under 40 with active or convalescent COVID-19.

This chain connects TRBV29-1 to TRBJ2-7; the match to TRBD1 covers 7 bases. The CDR3 has 13 residues. V was pared by 7 bases and J by 4 bases, with 10 bases of the junction left unmatched. Germline V lookup: CDR1 SQVTM, CDR2 ANQGSEA. The CDR3 region is CSAARQGWYEQYF. The CDR3 coding sequence is TGCAGCGCTGCCCGACAGGGATGGTACGAGCAGTACTTC.

This sequence joins TRBV6-5 and TRBJ2-7; D is possibly TRBD2 (5 bases). This CDR3 has 12 residues. The V gene lost 6 bases and the J gene lost 4 bases, with 10 bases spanning the gap. Looked up from germline, CDR1 is MNHEY and CDR2 is SVGAGI. The chain's CDR3 is CASRTAGYEQYF. The DNA of the CDR3 is TGTGCCAGCAGGACTGCGGGTTACGAGCAGTACTTC.

The chain is built from TRBV6-2 or TRBV6-3 and TRBJ2-3; TRBD2 agrees at 11 bases. The CDR3 is 16 residues long. V lost 4 bases, J lost 2 bases, and 5 bases stayed unmatched. The germline gives CDR1 MNHEY, CDR2 SVGEGT. The CDR3 DNA sequence: TGTGCCAGCAGTTGGACTAGCGGGTACCTCACAGATACGCAGTATTTT. This gives the protein CASSWTSGYLTDTQYF.

V and J are TRBV20-1 and TRBJ1-1; 7 bases are a match to TRBD1. In germline, CDR1 is DFQATT, CDR2 SNEGSKA (reference sequence). J gave up 1 base and V 5 bases, and 7 bases lay outside the gene matches. The CDR3 contains 14 residues. The CDR3 sequence: CSAGDRAENTEAFF. CDR3 nucleotide sequence: TGCAGTGCTGGTGACAGGGCGGAGAACACTGAAGCTTTCTTT.

This clone came up a few times. The V gene is TRBV2, the J gene TRBJ1-3, with 7 bases identical to TRBD1. J was trimmed by 4 bases and V by 6 bases; bases with no gene match: 6. Germline CDR1 SNHLY, CDR2 FYNNEI. The CDR3 has 14 residues. DNA for the CDR3: TGTGCCAGCAGCGAGGGGGCGAGGGGAAACACCATATATTTT. Translation gives CASSEGARGNTIYF.

The chain recombines TRBV27 with TRBJ2-1; tentative D call: TRBD1 (7 bases). Trimming removed 0 bases at V and 9 bases at J, with 18 bases between. The CDR3 is made up of 16 amino acids. Germline assignment: CDR1 MNHEY and CDR2 SMNVEV (reference sequence). DNA for the CDR3: TGTGCCAGCAGTTTATCATCAGGGGGGCAGGGCGGTGAGCAGTTCTTC. It yields the protein CASSLSSGGQGGEQFF.

This clone was picked up one time. The chain recombines TRBV2 with TRBJ1-3; weak D call: TRBD1 (6 bases). CDR1 and CDR2 (germline): SNHLY, FYNNEI. The V gene lost 6 bases and the J gene lost 0 bases, with 9 bases spanning the gap. This CDR3 has 14 residues. CDR3 residues: CASRDSRSGNTIYF. DNA for the CDR3: TGTGCCAGCAGGGACAGTCGCTCTGGAAACACCATATATTTT.

The chain has TRBV9 and TRBJ2-3; D might be TRBD2 (6 bases). Between the trimmed V and J ends, which lost 0 bases and 3 bases, there was a span of 14 bases. The germline V gene encodes CDR1 SGDLS and CDR2 YYNGEE. The CDR3 has 16 residues. CDR3 protein: CASSVDMVGGTDTQYF. DNA for the CDR3: TGTGCCAGCAGCGTAGATATGGTCGGGGGTACAGATACGCAGTATTTT.

The CDR3 coding sequence is TGTGCCAGTAGTGACCGGGGGGGCCCAGATACGCAGTATTTT. Its protein product is CASSDRGGPDTQYF. V gene TRBV19 combines with J gene TRBJ2-3; 8 bases match TRBD2. Germline CDR1 LNHDA, CDR2 SQIVND (reference sequence). The length of the CDR3 is 14 residues. Losses at the gene ends were 5 bases for V and 4 bases for J; bases not matched to a gene: 5.

The V and J genes are TRBV3-1 (or the pseudogene TRBV3-2) and TRBJ1-1; D call uncertain. The V end was cut by 4 bases, the J end by 2 bases, with 11 bases between. This CDR3 comprises 14 residues. Germline CDR1 and CDR2: LGHDT and YNNKEL (reference sequence). This chain's CDR3 is CASSPDNRNTEAFF. In DNA, the CDR3 is TGTGCCAGCAGCCCCGACAACAGAAACACTGAAGCTTTCTTT.

This chain connects TRBV3-1 (or the pseudogene TRBV3-2) to TRBJ2-7; D perhaps matches TRBD2 (5 bases). This CDR3 comprises 16 residues. Germline CDR1 LGHDT, CDR2 YNNKEL (reference sequence). The ends were cut back, 4 bases at V and 4 bases at J, with 20 bases in the middle. CDR3 nucleotides: TGTGCCAGCAGCCCAAGTCCCACTAGTACCCGGTACGAGCAGTACTTC. As protein: CASSPSPTSTRYEQYF.

The chain uses TRBV14 and TRBJ2-7, with 8 bases aligning to TRBD1. V lost 4 bases to trimming and J lost 0 bases; unmatched junction nucleotides: 2. CDR1 is SGHDN, CDR2 FVKESK, per germline. The CDR3 covers 14 residues. The CDR3 DNA follows: TGTGCCAGCAGCCGGACAGGGCTCTCCTACGAGCAGTACTTC. It encodes CASSRTGLSYEQYF.

The chain has TRBV1 and TRBJ2-5; TRBD2 was called by the table and not checked on the DNA. TRBV1 is a pseudogene segment. The CDR3 totals 20 residues. The CDR3 here is CTSSQDRGGLAGGAAETQYF. CDR3 DNA sequence: TGCACCAGCAGCCAAGATCGCGGGGGACTAGCGGGAGGCGCCGCGGAGACCCAGTACTTC.

The chain is built from TRBV28 and TRBJ2-5; 12 bases are shared with TRBD2. CDR1 is MDHEN, CDR2 SYDVKM, per germline. V shed 2 bases, J shed 7 bases, and the junction held 8 bases outside the gene matches. The CDR3 consists of 16 residues. CDR3 bases: TGTGCCAGCAGTTTAGCTAGCGGGGGGGGCCGGGGGACCCAGTACTTC. Its translation is CASSLASGGGRGTQYF.

The gene calls are TRBV5-4 and TRBJ2-2; D gene ambiguous. The V gene lost 2 bases and the J gene lost 5 bases, with 4 bases spanning the gap. Germline V gene data show CDR1 as SGHNT and CDR2 as YYREEE (reference sequence). This CDR3 region has 12 residues. The CDR3 protein is CASSFGTGELFF. The CDR3 bases are TGTGCCAGCAGCTTCGGGACCGGGGAGCTGTTTTTT.

The J gene is TRBJ1-4, the V gene TRBV19; 12 nucleotides align to TRBD1. J lost 5 bases, V lost 3 bases, and 7 bases had no gene match. The length of the CDR3 is 17 residues. CDR1 and CDR2 (germline): LNHDA, SQIVND (reference sequence). The CDR3 loop reads CASSMLTGQGANEKLFF. CDR3 coding DNA: TGTGCCAGTAGTATGTTGACGGGACAGGGGGCGAATGAAAAACTGTTTTTT.

The J gene is TRBJ2-5, the V gene TRBV5-1; D may be TRBD2 (7 bases). The germline V gene encodes CDR1 SGHRS and CDR2 YFSETQ. This CDR3 has 15 amino acids. The ends were cut back, 3 bases at V and 2 bases at J, with 14 bases in the middle. The CDR3 DNA reads TGCGCCAGCAGCTCGGGGGGCAGTTATCAAGAGACCCAGTACTTC. Translating gives CASSSGGSYQETQYF.

The chain combines TRBV18 with TRBJ1-2, with D unclear. CDR3 length equals 13 residues. The germline V and J ends were trimmed by 4 bases and 3 bases, with 9 bases remaining between them. Per the germline V gene, CDR1 is KGHSH and CDR2 is LQKENI. The CDR3 sequence is CASSLQEDYGYTF. CDR3 DNA sequence: TGTGCCAGCTCACTTCAGGAGGACTATGGCTACACCTTC.

The V call is TRBV4-1, the J call TRBJ1-5; 10 nucleotides align to TRBD1. The CDR3 spans 16 residues. The junction had 3 bases not matched to a gene; V was cut back by 0 bases and J by 4 bases. In germline, CDR1 is MGHRA, CDR2 YSYEKL. CDR3 residues: CASSQEPGQGNQPQHF. CDR3 coding DNA: TGCGCCAGCAGCCAAGAACCGGGACAGGGGAATCAGCCCCAGCATTTT.

This clone turned up a few times. One junction end does not reproduce the germline sequence, and a read error may be involved. V and J are TRBV7-8 and TRBJ2-3; D gene uncertain. The CDR3 contains 13 residues. CDR1 and CDR2 (germline): SGHVS, FQNEAQ. In DNA form, the CDR3 reads TGTGCCAGCAGCTTAGAAGTGGGCCTTTCGAAGGATTTT. Translation gives CASSLEVGLSKDF.

The chain uses TRBV7-8 and TRBJ2-7; 11 bases line up with TRBD2. Germline CDR1 is SGHVS and CDR2 is FQNEAQ. CDR3 length: 15 residues. J lost 0 bases, V lost 4 bases, and 2 bases had no gene match. CDR3 in DNA: TGTGCCAGCAGCTCACTAGCGGGGGACTCCTACGAGCAGTACTTC. Encoded protein: CASSSLAGDSYEQYF. The whole variable domain, filled in from reference TRBV7-8 and TRBJ2-7, reads GAGVSQSPRYKVAKRGQDVALRCDPISGHVSLFWYQQALGQGPEFLTYFQNEAQLDKSGLPSDRFFAERPEGSVSTLKIQRTQQEDSAVYLCASSSLAGDSYEQYFGPGTRLTVT.

The chain combines TRBV6-4 with TRBJ1-6, with unresolved D. The germline V gene has CDR1 MRHNA and CDR2 SNTAGT. The CDR3 has 15 residues. Deletions cut 0 bases from V and 2 bases from J, with 5 bases between. The CDR3: CASSDSHAYNSPLHF. CDR3 bases: TGTGCCAGCAGTGACTCACACGCCTATAATTCACCCCTCCACTTT.

CDR3 residues: CASSWGLVLMNTEAFF. CDR3 DNA: TGTGCCAGCAGCTGGGGCTTGGTATTGATGAACACTGAAGCTTTCTTT. This chain links TRBV5-6 with TRBJ1-1, with D tentatively TRBD1 (5 bases). The CDR3 runs to 16 residues. V dropped 3 bases and J dropped 0 bases, with 15 bases sitting between them. The germline V gene encodes CDR1 SGHDT and CDR2 YYEEEE.